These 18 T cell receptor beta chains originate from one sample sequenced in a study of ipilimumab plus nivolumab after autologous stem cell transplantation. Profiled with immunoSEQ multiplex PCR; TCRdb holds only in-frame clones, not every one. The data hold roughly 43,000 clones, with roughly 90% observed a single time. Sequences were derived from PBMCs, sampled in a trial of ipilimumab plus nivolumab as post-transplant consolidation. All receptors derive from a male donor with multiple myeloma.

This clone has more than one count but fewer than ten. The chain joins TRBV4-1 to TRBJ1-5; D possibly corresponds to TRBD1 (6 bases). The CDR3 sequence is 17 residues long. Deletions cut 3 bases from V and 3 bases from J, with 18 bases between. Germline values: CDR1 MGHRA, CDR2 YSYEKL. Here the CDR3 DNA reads TGCGCCAGCAGCCAGGATACAGGGCGAGGACACAATCAGCCCCAGCATTTT. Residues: CASSQDTGRGHNQPQHF.

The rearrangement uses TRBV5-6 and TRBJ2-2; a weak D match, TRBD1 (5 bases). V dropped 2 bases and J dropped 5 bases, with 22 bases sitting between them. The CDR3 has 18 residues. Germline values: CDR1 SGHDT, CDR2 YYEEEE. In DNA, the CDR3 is TGTGCCAGCAGCTTTAAAGTACCCCAGGGAATGAGAACCGGGGAGCTGTTTTTT. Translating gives CASSFKVPQGMRTGELFF.

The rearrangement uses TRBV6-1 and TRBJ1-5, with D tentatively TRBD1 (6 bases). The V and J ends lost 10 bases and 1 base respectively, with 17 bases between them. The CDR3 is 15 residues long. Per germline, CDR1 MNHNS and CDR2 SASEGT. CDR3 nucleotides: TGTGCCATCCTCCGGGGGGGGCGCAGCAATCAGCCCCAGCATTTT. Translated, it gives CAILRGGRSNQPQHF.

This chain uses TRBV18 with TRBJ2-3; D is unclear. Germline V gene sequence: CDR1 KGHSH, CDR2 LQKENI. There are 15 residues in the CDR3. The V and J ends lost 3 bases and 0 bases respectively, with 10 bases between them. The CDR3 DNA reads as TGTGCCAGCTCACCTAGTCCAGCTAGCACAGATACGCAGTATTTT. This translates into CASSPSPASTDTQYF.

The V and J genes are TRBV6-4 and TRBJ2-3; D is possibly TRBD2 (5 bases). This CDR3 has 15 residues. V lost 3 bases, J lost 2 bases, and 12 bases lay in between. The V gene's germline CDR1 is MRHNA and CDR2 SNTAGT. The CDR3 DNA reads TGTGCCAGCAGTGAAGGGCTAGCACACACAGATACGCAGTATTTT. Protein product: CASSEGLAHTDTQYF.

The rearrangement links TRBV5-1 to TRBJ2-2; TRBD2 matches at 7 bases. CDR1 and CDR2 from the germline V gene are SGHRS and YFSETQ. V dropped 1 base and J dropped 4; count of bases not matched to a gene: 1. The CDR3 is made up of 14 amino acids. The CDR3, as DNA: TGCGCCAGCAGCTTGAGCGGGGCCACCGGGGAGCTGTTTTTT. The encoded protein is CASSLSGATGELFF.

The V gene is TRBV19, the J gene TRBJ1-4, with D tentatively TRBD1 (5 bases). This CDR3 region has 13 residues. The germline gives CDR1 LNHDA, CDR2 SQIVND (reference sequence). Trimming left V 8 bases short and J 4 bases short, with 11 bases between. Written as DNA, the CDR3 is TGTGCCAGTGCTAGGGGCTTTAATGAAAAACTGTTTTTT. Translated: CASARGFNEKLFF.

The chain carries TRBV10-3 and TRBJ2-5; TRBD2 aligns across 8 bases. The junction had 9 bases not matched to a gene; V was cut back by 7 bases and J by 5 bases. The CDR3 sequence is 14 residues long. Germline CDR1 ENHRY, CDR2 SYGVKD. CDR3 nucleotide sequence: TGTGCCATCATGCCGGGACTAGACGGGGAGACCCAGTACTTC. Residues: CAIMPGLDGETQYF.

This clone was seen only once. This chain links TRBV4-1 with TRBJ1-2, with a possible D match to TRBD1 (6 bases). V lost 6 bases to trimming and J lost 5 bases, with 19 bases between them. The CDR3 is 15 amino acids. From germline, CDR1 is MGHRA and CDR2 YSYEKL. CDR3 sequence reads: CASRHSTGRKYGYTF. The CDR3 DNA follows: TGCGCCAGCAGACATAGTACAGGGAGGAAGTATGGCTACACCTTC.

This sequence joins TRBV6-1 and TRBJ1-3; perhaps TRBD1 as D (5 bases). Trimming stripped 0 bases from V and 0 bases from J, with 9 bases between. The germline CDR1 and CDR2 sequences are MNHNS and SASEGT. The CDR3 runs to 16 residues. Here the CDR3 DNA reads TGTGCCAGCAGTGAAGCGCCGGGGCTCTCTGGAAACACCATATATTTT. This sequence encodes CASSEAPGLSGNTIYF.

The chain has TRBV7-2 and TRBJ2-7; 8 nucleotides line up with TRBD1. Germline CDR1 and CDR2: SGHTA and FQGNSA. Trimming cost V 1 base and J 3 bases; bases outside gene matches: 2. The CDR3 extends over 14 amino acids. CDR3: CASSLDRGNYEQYF. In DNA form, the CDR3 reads TGTGCCAGCAGCTTAGACAGGGGGAACTACGAGCAGTACTTC.

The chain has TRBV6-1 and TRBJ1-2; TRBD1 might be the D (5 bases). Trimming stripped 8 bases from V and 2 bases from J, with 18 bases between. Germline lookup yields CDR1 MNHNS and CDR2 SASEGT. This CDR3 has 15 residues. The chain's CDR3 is CASLVTDTSNYGYTF. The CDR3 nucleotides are TGTGCCAGCTTAGTGACGGACACTTCCAACTATGGCTACACCTTC.

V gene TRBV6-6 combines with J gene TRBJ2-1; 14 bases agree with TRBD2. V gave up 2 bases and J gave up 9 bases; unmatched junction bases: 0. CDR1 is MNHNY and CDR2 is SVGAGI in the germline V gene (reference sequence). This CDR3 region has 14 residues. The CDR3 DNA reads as TGTGCCAGCAGTTACGGACTAGCGGGAGGTGAGCAGTTCTTC. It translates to CASSYGLAGGEQFF.

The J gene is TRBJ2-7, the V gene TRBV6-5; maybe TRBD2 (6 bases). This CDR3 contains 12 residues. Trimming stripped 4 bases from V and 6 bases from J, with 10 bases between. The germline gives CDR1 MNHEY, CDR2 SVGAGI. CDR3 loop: CASSSGGFEQYF. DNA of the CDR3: TGTGCCAGCAGTTCTGGAGGGTTCGAGCAGTACTTC.

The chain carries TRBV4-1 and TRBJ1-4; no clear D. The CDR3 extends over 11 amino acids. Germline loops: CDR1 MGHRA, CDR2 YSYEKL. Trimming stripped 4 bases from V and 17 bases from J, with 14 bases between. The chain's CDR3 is CASSLRTSVFF. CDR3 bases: TGCGCCAGCAGCCTAAGGACTTCAGTCTTTTTT.

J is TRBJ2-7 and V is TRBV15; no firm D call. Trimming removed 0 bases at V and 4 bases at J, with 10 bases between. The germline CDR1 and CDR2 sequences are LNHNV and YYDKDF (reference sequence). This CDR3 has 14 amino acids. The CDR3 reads CATSRDLELYEQYF. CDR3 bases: TGTGCCACCAGCAGAGATTTGGAGTTATACGAGCAGTACTTC.

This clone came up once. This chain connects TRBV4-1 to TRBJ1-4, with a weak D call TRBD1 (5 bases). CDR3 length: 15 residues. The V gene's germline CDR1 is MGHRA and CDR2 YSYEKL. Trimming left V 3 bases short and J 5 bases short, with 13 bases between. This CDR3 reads CASSHPQGGNEKLFF. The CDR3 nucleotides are TGCGCCAGCAGCCACCCCCAGGGAGGAAATGAAAAACTGTTTTTT.

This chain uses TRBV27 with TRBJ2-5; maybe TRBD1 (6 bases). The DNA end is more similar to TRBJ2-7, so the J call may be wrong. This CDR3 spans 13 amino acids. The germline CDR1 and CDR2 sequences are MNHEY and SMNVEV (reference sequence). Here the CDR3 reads CASSDTQGYEQYF. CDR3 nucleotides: TGTGCCAGCTCCGACACACAGGGTTACGAGCAGTACTTC.